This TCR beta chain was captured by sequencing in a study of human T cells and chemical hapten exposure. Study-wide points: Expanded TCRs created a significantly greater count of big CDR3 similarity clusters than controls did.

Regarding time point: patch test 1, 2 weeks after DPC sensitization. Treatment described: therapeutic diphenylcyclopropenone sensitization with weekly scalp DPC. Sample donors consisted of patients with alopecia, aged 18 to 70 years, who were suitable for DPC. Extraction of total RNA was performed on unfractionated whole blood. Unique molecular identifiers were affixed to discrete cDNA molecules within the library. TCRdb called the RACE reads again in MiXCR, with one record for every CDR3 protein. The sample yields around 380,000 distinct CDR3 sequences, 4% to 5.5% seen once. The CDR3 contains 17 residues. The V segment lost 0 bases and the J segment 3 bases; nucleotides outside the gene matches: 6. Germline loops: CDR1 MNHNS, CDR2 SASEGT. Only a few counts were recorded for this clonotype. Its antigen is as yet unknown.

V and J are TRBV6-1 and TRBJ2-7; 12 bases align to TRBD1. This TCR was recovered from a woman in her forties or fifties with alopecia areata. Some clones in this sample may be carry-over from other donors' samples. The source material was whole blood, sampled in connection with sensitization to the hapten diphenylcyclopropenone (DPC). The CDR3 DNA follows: TGTGCCAGCAGTGAAGCGGTGGGACAGGGGGCGATCTACGAGCAGTACTTC. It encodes CASSEAVGQGAIYEQYF.